The 2 T cell receptor beta chains below were found in one sample sequenced in a study of cytomegalovirus exposure and HLA in healthy donors. The PCR contained 60 Vbeta and 13 Jbeta primers. TCRdb keeps only in-frame clones here, not all; method: immunoSEQ multiplex PCR. The sample table includes 150,000 to 200,000 clones. Sequenced input: PBMCs. These receptors originate from a woman aged 60-75 years in good health and CMV-seronegative.

V gene TRBV27 combines with J gene TRBJ1-1, with D hard to call. The length of the CDR3 is 11 residues. Germline assignment: CDR1 MNHEY and CDR2 SMNVEV (reference sequence). The germline V and J ends were trimmed by 7 bases and 4 bases, with 7 bases remaining between them. CDR3: CASISTTEAFF. The CDR3 DNA reads TGTGCCAGCATCTCTACCACTGAAGCTTTCTTT.

The chain is built from TRBV7-2 and TRBJ1-6; no reliable D call. The V and J ends lost 2 bases and 6 bases respectively, with 8 bases between them. CDR3 length: 14 residues. In germline, CDR1 is SGHTA, CDR2 FQGNSA. CDR3 in DNA: TGTGCCAGCAGCTTACGAGCCTTTAATTCACCCCTCCACTTT. The encoded protein is CASSLRAFNSPLHF.